This is a list of T cell receptor beta chains from one sample in a study of response to subunit inactivated influenza vaccine. Each CDR3 protein gets one entry after TCRdb re-called the RT-PCR reads with MiXCR. The repertoire consists of 150,000 to 200,000 distinct CDR3 sequences, with approximately 10% occurring once and the leading ten covering around 12%. The material was non-naive T cells sorted from PBMCs, obtained 35 to 45 days after vaccination. The receptors come from a man aged 50 to 59 who received an inactivated influenza vaccine. The CDR3 runs from the conserved cysteine through the conserved F or W. D genes are given only for firm matches. Clone size is given for some rows only: seen once, a few or many times, or a class if the clone is expanded.

d_call j_call v_call clone_size cdr3_nt cdr3_aa
TRBD2 TRBJ2-2 TRBV9 few TGTGCCAGCAGCGTCGGACTAGCGGGAGGTCGAACCGGGGAGCTGTTTTTT CASSVGLAGGRTGELFF
TRBD1 TRBJ2-5 TRBV28 . TGTGCCAGCAGTTTATTGAGGGACAGGGGGTATGAGACCCAGTACTTC CASSLLRDRGYETQYF
. TRBJ2-5 TRBV20-1 few TGCAGTGCTAGAGTCACGGGGCAAGAGACCCAGTACTTC CSARVTGQETQYF
. TRBJ2-2 TRBV6-5 few TGTGCCAGCAGTTTTACAGAGCGCAGCGGGGAGCTGTTTTTT CASSFTERSGELFF
. TRBJ1-5 TRBV4-2 few TGTGCCAGCAGCCGGACCCAGGCGGGCAATCAGCCCCAGCATTTT CASSRTQAGNQPQHF
TRBD2 TRBJ2-2 TRBV20-1 . TGCAGTGCCCGACGACTAGCGGGGGAGGGCACCGGGGAGCTGTTTTTT CSARRLAGEGTGELFF
. TRBJ1-6 TRBV5-1 . TGCGCCAGCAGCCAAGTGGGTGAAGGTTCACCCCTCCACTTT CASSQVGEGSPLHF
. TRBJ2-3 TRBV7-2 few TGTGCCAGCAGCACTGGACGAACAGATACGCAGTATTTT CASSTGRTDTQYF
. TRBJ2-7 TRBV20-1 few TGCAGTGCTAGAGGGGGCTTGAACGAGCAGTACTTC CSARGGLNEQYF
. TRBJ2-5 TRBV28 few TGTGCCAGCAGTTTACTGAATTGGCAGGGTCAAAAGACCCAGTACTTC CASSLLNWQGQKTQYF
. TRBJ2-3 TRBV20-1 . TGCAGTGCTCCACGACTCACCACAGATACGCAGTATTTT CSAPRLTTDTQYF
. TRBJ1-4 TRBV18 . TGTGCCAGCTCACCAATGGCCATTTCAAGCTCGAGTGAAAAACTGTTTTTT CASSPMAISSSSEKLFF
. TRBJ1-1 TRBV29-1 few TGCAGCGTTGTTTATTTTGGCAGTCGGTCCCGCACTGAAGCTTTCTTT CSVVYFGSRSRTEAFF
. TRBJ2-3 TRBV5-6 . TGTGCCAGCAGCATCCAGGGCTACAACACAGATACGCAGTATTTT CASSIQGYNTDTQYF
TRBD1 TRBJ1-2 TRBV4-2 many TGTGCCAGCAGCCCGGGACAGGGGGGATACTATGGCTACACCTTC CASSPGQGGYYGYTF
. TRBJ1-2 TRBV20-1 . TGCAGTGCTGCCCCGACAGTCAACTATGGCTACACCTTC CSAAPTVNYGYTF
TRBD2 TRBJ2-7 TRBV5-1 many TGCGCCAGCAGCTTGGAGACGGGAGGGCCCTACGAGCAGTACTTC CASSLETGGPYEQYF
TRBD1 TRBJ2-1 TRBV28 . TGTGCCAGCAGTGGACAGGGGCATGAGCAGTTCTTC CASSGQGHEQFF
. TRBJ2-5 TRBV10-2 . TGCGCCAGCAGTGATTGGACAGCCTCGGAGGAGAGCCAGTACTTC CASSDWTASEESQYF
. TRBJ2-3 TRBV7-8 . TGTGCCAGCAGCTTAGCGGCGGCGGCAGATACGCAGTATTTT CASSLAAAADTQYF
. TRBJ1-5 TRBV28 . TGTGCCAGCAGTCGACAGGCGGCTCAGCCCCAGCATTTT CASSRQAAQPQHF
. TRBJ2-1 TRBV7-8 . TGTGCCAGCAGCTTAGCGAGGGCACTACCATACAATGAGCAGTTCTTC CASSLARALPYNEQFF
. TRBJ1-1 TRBV20-1 . TGCAGTGCTAGTCACCGGGGTCCTAAAACAGCTTTCTTT CSASHRGPKTAFF
TRBD1 TRBJ1-4 TRBV5-1 . TGCGCCAGCAGCCAGGGACAGGGGGCGCGATTGGAAAAACTGTTTTTT CASSQGQGARLEKLFF
. TRBJ2-3 TRBV20-1 few TGCAGTGCTCGTCGGCAGTGGCCAGATACGCAGTATTTT CSARRQWPDTQYF
. TRBJ2-2 TRBV28 . TGTGCCAGCAGTTTGTACGGGGAGCTGTTTTTT CASSLYGELFF
. TRBJ1-5 TRBV7-2 many TGTGCCAGCAGCTTAGGGTCGGGGTTTAGCAATCAGCCCCAGCATTTT CASSLGSGFSNQPQHF
TRBD1 TRBJ1-5 TRBV10-3 . TGTGCCATCTCCCGGGACAGGGGTAGCAATCAGCCCCAGCATTTT CAISRDRGSNQPQHF
. TRBJ2-7 TRBV28 many TGTGCCAGCAGTTTAGGCCAGCGGCAGTACTTC CASSLGQRQYF
. TRBJ1-1 TRBV7-2 many TGTGCCAGCAGCTCCCAACCTAGAGGAGCTTTCTTT CASSSQPRGAFF
. TRBJ2-5 TRBV7-9 few TGTGCCAGCAGCTTACCCCGGGGTAGCGGCCAAGAGACCCAGTACTTC CASSLPRGSGQETQYF
TRBD2 TRBJ2-7 TRBV20-1 few TGCAGTGCTTTGCCCTCATTACTAGCGGGGGGGACCTACGAGCAGTACTTC CSALPSLLAGGTYEQYF
TRBD2 TRBJ2-3 TRBV3-1 . TGTGCCAGCAGCCAAGTAGCGGGAGCGGCAGATATGCAGTATTTT CASSQVAGAADMQYF
. TRBJ1-5 TRBV7-2 . TGTGCCAGCAGCTCGGGGCCCAATCAGCCCCAGCATTTT CASSSGPNQPQHF
TRBD2 TRBJ2-3 TRBV3-1 . TGTGCCTTCAGTTTATTAGTCGGCCTAGCGGGGGGCCCGGATACGCAGTATTTT CAFSLLVGLAGGPDTQYF
. TRBJ1-4 TRBV7-2 many TGTGCCAGCAGTTTTAGGGGGGGCGCGGCAACTAATGAAAAACTGTTTTTT CASSFRGGAATNEKLFF
. TRBJ2-5 TRBV3-1 . TGTGCCAGCAGCCGGGACACTCGGGCACGAGAGACCCAGTACTTC CASSRDTRARETQYF
. TRBJ2-5 TRBV4-1 . TGCGCCAGCAGCCAAGAGGTACATCTCCCCGCGGAGACCCAGTACTTC CASSQEVHLPAETQYF
. TRBJ1-2 TRBV11-2 . TGTGCCAGCAGCTTAGGTGCAGACAACTATGGCTACACCTTC CASSLGADNYGYTF
. TRBJ2-3 TRBV28 few TGTGCCAGCAGTCCGCCAAGGACAACCATCACAGATACGCAGTATTTT CASSPPRTTITDTQYF
TRBD1 TRBJ1-2 TRBV9 few TGTGCCAGCAGCGCGACCGGGACAGGGTCTGGCTACACCTTC CASSATGTGSGYTF
TRBD1 TRBJ1-1 TRBV5-1 many TGCGCCAGCAGCTTTACAGGGGGCCGGAACACTGAAGCTTTCTTT CASSFTGGRNTEAFF
TRBD1 TRBJ2-7 TRBV12-3/TRBV12-4 . TGTGCCAGCAGCGGAGGAATAGCCGGGACAGCTTTCCCCGAGCAGTACTTC CASSGGIAGTAFPEQYF
. TRBJ1-1 TRBV29-1 medium-sized TGCAGCGTTGGGACTCAGCGAGAAGCTTTCTTT CSVGTQREAFF
. TRBJ1-3 TRBV11-2 few TGTGCCAGCAGCTCAGGGGAGACCGCTGGAAACACCATATATTTT CASSSGETAGNTIYF
TRBD2 TRBJ2-7 TRBV27 . TGTGCCAGCAGCCGAGTCTACGCGGGGGGGCGGTACGAGCAGTACTTC CASSRVYAGGRYEQYF